This entry concerns a single TCR beta chain. Vbeta (60) and Jbeta (13) primers were used in the PCR. Original handling: It was a later analysis that counted approximately 81 million unique TCR beta chains, of which roughly 11 million were shared. The table came from immunoSEQ multiplex PCR; TCRdb's copy has only in-frame clones and leaves some out. V, J and clone size derive from that table, while D and trimming were established from the DNA sequence. The sample holds roughly 100,000 clones, 10% seen once. These data belong to a study of cytomegalovirus exposure and HLA in healthy donors. Study overall: Among the approximately 400 genotyped donors, 70% to 85% were placed in the Caucasian-associated ancestry cluster.

CDR3 length: 15 residues. The V and J ends lost 6 bases and 0 bases respectively, with 12 bases between them. Germline CDR1 reads MNHEY; CDR2 reads SMNVEV (reference sequence). The source of this sequence is a man in his forties or fifties in good health and CMV-seropositive. The chain uses TRBV27 and TRBJ1-5; D is possibly TRBD1 (6 bases). The sequencing sample was made of PBMCs. The CDR3 loop is CASRHGQYSNQPQHF. The CDR3 region has the DNA TGTGCCAGCAGACACGGACAGTATAGCAATCAGCCCCAGCATTTT.